This T cell receptor beta chain was retrieved from a study of cytomegalovirus exposure and HLA in healthy donors. The study's findings and limits: For TCR beta chains, V- and J-gene trimming was later linked to a missense DCLRE1C variant. Among the CMV-associated chains, three were confirmed in vitro as specific for CMV antigens. Researchers catalogued some 160 TCR beta chains as cytomegalovirus-associated.

When sampled, the donors appeared nominally healthy, though they likely had unrecorded immune exposures. Both 60 Vbeta primers and 13 Jbeta primers went into the PCR. Assay used: immunoSEQ multiplex PCR; TCRdb lists only in-frame clones, some missing. Of over 150,000 clones in the sample, about 80% are singletons; the top ten hold 1%. In germline, CDR1 is MNHEY, CDR2 SVGAGI. The CDR3 runs 15 residues. With 2 bases clipped from V and 3 bases from J, the junction kept 5 bases outside the gene matches. This clone was counted between two and nine times. What it binds is unknown. This receptor was taken from a woman between 45 and 65 years old in good health and CMV-seropositive. The J gene is TRBJ2-7, the V gene TRBV6-5, with 9 bases fitting TRBD1. Sample: PBMCs. The CDR3 nucleotides read TGTGCCAGCAGTTACAAGACAGGGGGTATCTACGAGCAGTACTTC. This codes for CASSYKTGGIYEQYF.